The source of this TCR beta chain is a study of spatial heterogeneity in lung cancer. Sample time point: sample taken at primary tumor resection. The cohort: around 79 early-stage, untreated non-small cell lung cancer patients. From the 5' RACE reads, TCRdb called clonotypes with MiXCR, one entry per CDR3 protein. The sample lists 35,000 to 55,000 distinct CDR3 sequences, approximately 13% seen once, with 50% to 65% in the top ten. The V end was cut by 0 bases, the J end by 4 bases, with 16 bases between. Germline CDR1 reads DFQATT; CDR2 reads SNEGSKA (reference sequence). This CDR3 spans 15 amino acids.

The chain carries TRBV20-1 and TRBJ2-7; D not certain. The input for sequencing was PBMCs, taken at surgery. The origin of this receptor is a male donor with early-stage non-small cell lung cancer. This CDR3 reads CSARDFRLSLYEQYF. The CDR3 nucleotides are TGCAGTGCTAGAGATTTCCGGCTTTCGCTATACGAGCAGTACTTC.